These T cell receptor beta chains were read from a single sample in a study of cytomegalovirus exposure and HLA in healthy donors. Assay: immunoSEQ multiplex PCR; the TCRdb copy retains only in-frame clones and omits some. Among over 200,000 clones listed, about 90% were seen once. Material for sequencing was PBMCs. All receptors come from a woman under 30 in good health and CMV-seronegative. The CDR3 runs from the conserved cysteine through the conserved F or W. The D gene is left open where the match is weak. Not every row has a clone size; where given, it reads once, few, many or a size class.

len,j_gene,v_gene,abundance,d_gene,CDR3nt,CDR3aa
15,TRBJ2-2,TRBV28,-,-,TGTGCCAGCAGACTACCGGACAGATACACCGGGGAGCTGTTTTTT,CASRLPDRYTGELFF
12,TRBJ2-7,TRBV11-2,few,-,TGTGCCAGCAGCTGGGCGGGGAACGAGCAGTACTTC,CASSWAGNEQYF
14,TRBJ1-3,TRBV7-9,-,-,TGTGCCAGCAGTTTTCTGAGTGATGTGGACACCATATATTTT,CASSFLSDVDTIYF
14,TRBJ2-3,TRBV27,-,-,TGTGCCAGCAGTTTAAGGGGGGAGGGAGATACGCAGTATTTT,CASSLRGEGDTQYF
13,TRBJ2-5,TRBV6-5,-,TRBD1,TGTGCCAGCAGTCCAGGGGGTGGACAGACCCAGTACTTC,CASSPGGGQTQYF
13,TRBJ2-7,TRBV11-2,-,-,TGTGCCAGCAGCTTCCAGGATGCCTACGAGCAGTACTTC,CASSFQDAYEQYF
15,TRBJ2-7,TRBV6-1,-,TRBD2,TGTGCCAGCAGTTTTGGAGCGGGAGGTTCCTACGAGCAGTACTTC,CASSFGAGGSYEQYF
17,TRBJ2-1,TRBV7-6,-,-,TGTGCCAGCAGCTTAGAACTAGCCGAAAGCTCCTACAATGAGCAGTTCTTC,CASSLELAESSYNEQFF
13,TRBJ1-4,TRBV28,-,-,TGTGCCAGCAGTTTAGAAGCTCAGGGGCAACTGTTTTTT,CASSLEAQGQLFF
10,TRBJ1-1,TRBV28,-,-,TGTGCCAGCAGTTTCATTGAAGCTTTCTTT,CASSFIEAFF
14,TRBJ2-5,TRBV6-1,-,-,TGTGCCAGCAGGCCCGCAGGGGCCGGGGAGACCCAGTACTTC,CASRPAGAGETQYF